The entry that follows covers one TCR beta chain sequence. Its specificity is unknown. These data originate in a study of shared clonotypes between healthy human individuals. Whole-study results and caveats: A limitation of the genetic and exposure-history diversity represented arose from few donors.

Measured with immunoSEQ multiplex PCR; TCRdb has only the in-frame clones, and not every one. The sample includes around 510,000 clones, 90% to 97% seen only once; the top ten take about 0.059%. CDR1 MNHNY and CDR2 SVGAGI come from the germline V gene (reference sequence). The CDR3 sequence is 14 residues long. The germline V and J ends were trimmed by 7 bases and 5 bases, with 18 bases remaining between them. The chain carries TRBV6-6 and TRBJ2-7; D is perhaps TRBD2 (6 bases). The sequencing sample was made of naive CD4+ T cells sorted from blood. Noted subset: CD45RA+ positively selected. The sequence came from a woman in her twenties or thirties in good health. CDR3 DNA: TGTGCCAGCAATCGTAACGCGGGAAGCGACGAGCAGTACTTC. Residues: CASNRNAGSDEQYF.